A selection of T cell receptor beta chains follows, all from one sample in a study of T cells in Graves' hyperthyroidism and ophthalmopathy. Using its own MiXCR run on the multiplex PCR reads, TCRdb lists one record per CDR3 protein. The sample lists over 300,000 distinct CDR3 sequences; 14% were seen once. Sequenced material: blood. Every receptor here comes from an older woman with Graves' hyperthyroidism. Both conserved end residues are part of each CDR3. The D gene is left open where the match is weak. The size field is filled for only some rows; it gives once, few, many or a size class.

TRBJ1-5 TRBV2 . many TGTACCAGCAGTTTACAGGTATATCAGCCCCAGCATTTT CTSSLQVYQPQHF
TRBJ2-5 TRBV10-3 . many TGTGCCATCAGTCTTCAGGGTTGGGAGACCCAGTACTTC CAISLQGWETQYF
TRBJ2-7 TRBV6-1 . many TGTGCCAGCAGTCCAAAGGGTCAGTCCTACGAGCAGTACTTC CASSPKGQSYEQYF
TRBJ2-5 TRBV30 . . TGTGCCCTCCGGGAGATAGCCGTGTGGGATTGGACCCAGTACTTC CALREIAVWDWTQYF
TRBJ1-4 TRBV2 . many TGTGCCAGCAGTAGAACAGGGAATGAAAAACTGTTTTTT CASSRTGNEKLFF
TRBJ2-1 TRBV9 . . TGTGCCAGCAGCAGAGACCTCAGGGGCTCCTACAATGAGCAGTTCTTC CASSRDLRGSYNEQFF
TRBJ1-5 TRBV19 . few TGTGCCAGTAGTACCAGACAGCCTTATCAGCCCCAGCATTTT CASSTRQPYQPQHF
TRBJ2-7 TRBV28 . many TGTGCCAGCACCCCGTCCGGGACAAGCTCCTACGAGCAGTACTTC CASTPSGTSSYEQYF
TRBJ2-7 TRBV3-1 . many TGTGCCAGCAGCCAAAGGTGGTCTCCGGGGGCCTACGAGCAGTACTTC CASSQRWSPGAYEQYF
TRBJ2-7 TRBV13 . few TGTGCCAGCAGCTCCTGGGACTTAGGGGAGCAGTACTTC CASSSWDLGEQYF
TRBJ2-7 TRBV5-1 TRBD2 few TGCACCAGCAGCGACCCGACCGGGGGGTGGGACGAGCAGTACTTC CTSSDPTGGWDEQYF
TRBJ2-5 TRBV4-1 . . TGCGCCAGCAGCTATGCGTCTGTCCAAGAGACCCAGTACTTC CASSYASVQETQYF
TRBJ2-5 TRBV7-2 . . TGTGCCAGCACCCTTAGCGGCCAAGAGACCCAGTACTTC CASTLSGQETQYF
TRBJ2-3 TRBV5-1 . . TGCGCCAGCAAAGTCCAGGTTAGCACAGATACGCAGTATTTT CASKVQVSTDTQYF
TRBJ2-1 TRBV7-7 . many TGTGCTAGCAGCTTAGGGGGGGACCCCAAGGGCAATGAGCAGTTCTTC CASSLGGDPKGNEQFF
TRBJ2-7 TRBV6-1 . many TGTGCCAGCAGTGGTCAGGGGACTTTCTACGAGCAGTACTTC CASSGQGTFYEQYF
TRBJ2-7 TRBV2 . many TGTGCCACTGACGCTGCACGGGAGCAGTACTTC CATDAAREQYF
TRBJ2-7 TRBV11-2 TRBD2 . TGTGCCAGCAGCGGCCGGACTAGCGGGTACGAGCAGTACTTC CASSGRTSGYEQYF
TRBJ2-2 TRBV24-1 . few TGTGCCTCTAAATCGGGGCGGGGGCGCACCGGGGAGCTGTTTTTT CASKSGRGRTGELFF
TRBJ2-4 TRBV11-2 TRBD1 many TGTGCCAGCAGCAAGGACAGGACAAACATTCAGTACTTC CASSKDRTNIQYF
TRBJ2-1 TRBV9 TRBD2 . TGTGCCAGCAGCGTAGTGGCTAGCGGAAACAATGAGCAGTTCTTC CASSVVASGNNEQFF
TRBJ1-6 TRBV19 . . TGTGCCAGTAGTACCGGGGTCCAGGCCCTCCACTTT CASSTGVQALHF
TRBJ2-1 TRBV5-1 . many TGCGCCAGCAGAGAGGAGAGGGGATGGTGGGATGAGCAGTTCTTC CASREERGWWDEQFF
TRBJ2-1 TRBV5-1 . many TGCGCCAGCAGCACCTTTACCGGAAGCTCCTACAATGAGCAGTTCTTC CASSTFTGSSYNEQFF
TRBJ1-2 TRBV20-1 . many TGCAGTGCTAGAGGAGCCCGGGATCCAGGCTACACCTTC CSARGARDPGYTF
TRBJ1-2 TRBV12-3/TRBV12-4 . many TGTGCCAGCAGTCCCCAGGGGACGGCTCGAAGCTACACCTTC CASSPQGTARSYTF
TRBJ2-2 TRBV2 . many TGTGCCAGCCTCAGGGGGGAGGAGAACACCGGGGAGCTGTTTTTT CASLRGEENTGELFF
TRBJ1-3 TRBV11-2 . many TGTGCCAGCAGCTTAGAATCCGTGGGAAACACCATATATTTT CASSLESVGNTIYF
TRBJ1-4 TRBV29-1 . . TGCAGCGCGTCACGGGACACCGTGTCAACTAATGAAAAACTGTTTTTT CSASRDTVSTNEKLFF
TRBJ2-3 TRBV27 TRBD2 many TGTGCCAGCCGCGGGGGACTAGCGGGCACAGATACGCAGTATTTT CASRGGLAGTDTQYF
TRBJ2-3 TRBV20-1 TRBD2 many TGCAGTGCTAGGGACGTAGCGGGAGGCCCAGATACGCAGTATTTT CSARDVAGGPDTQYF
TRBJ1-4 TRBV6-2/TRBV6-3 . few . CASSTSTGMGEKLFF
TRBJ2-4 TRBV2 TRBD1 many TGTGCCAGCAGCACAACAGGGGGAACCAAAAACATTCAGTACTTC CASSTTGGTKNIQYF
TRBJ2-7 TRBV5-1 TRBD1 many TGCGCCAGCAGCTTGGCCCAGGGGGACGACGAGCAGTACTTC CASSLAQGDDEQYF
TRBJ2-1 TRBV3-1 . many TGTGCCAGCAGCCAATTCGCGGGGTCCTACAATGAGCAGTTCTTC CASSQFAGSYNEQFF
TRBJ1-1 TRBV29-1 . . TGCAGCGTTGAAATGGCAGGGGAAGAGGCTTTCTTT CSVEMAGEEAFF
TRBJ1-6 TRBV6-1 . many TGTGCCAGCAGTGAAGCTGGCCAGGGAATGTCACCCCTCCACTTT CASSEAGQGMSPLHF
TRBJ2-7 TRBV7-2 TRBD1 few TGTGCCAGCAGCATTAGGACAGGCGCCTACGAGCAGTACTTC CASSIRTGAYEQYF
TRBJ2-2 TRBV9 . . TGTGCCAGCAGCCCAAAGTTGGGGACCACCGGGGAGCTGTTTTTT CASSPKLGTTGELFF
TRBJ2-1 TRBV7-2 TRBD2 many TGTGCCAGCAGCTCAACGGGACTAGCGGGAGTCAATGAGCAGTTCTTC CASSSTGLAGVNEQFF
TRBJ2-7 TRBV6-1 . many TGTGCCAGCAGCGACCGGGACCGTACCTACGAGCAGTACTTC CASSDRDRTYEQYF
TRBJ2-2 TRBV5-4 . few TGTGCCAGCAGCCCAACAGTCGGGGAGCTGTTTTTT CASSPTVGELFF
TRBJ1-2 TRBV5-1 . many TGCGCCAGCAGCTTGGTTGGACCAACTAACTATGGCTACACCTTC CASSLVGPTNYGYTF
TRBJ2-1 TRBV12-3/TRBV12-4 . many TGTGCCAGCAGTTTATCAGAGACAGTAGAGCAGTTCTTC CASSLSETVEQFF
TRBJ2-6 TRBV19 . few TGTGCCAGTAGCCCGTTGGGGGAAGGGGCCAACGTCCTGACTTTC CASSPLGEGANVLTF